The rows below give T cell receptor beta chains drawn from one sample of a study of T-cell reconstitution after alpha-beta-depleted transplantation in children. Each CDR3 protein is one row after TCRdb ran MiXCR on the PCR reads. The table has a few hundred thousand distinct CDR3 sequences, more than 20% seen once. Sequencing was performed on PBMCs, mostly from graft donor cells, taken 360 days after TCRalphabeta/CD19-depleted stem cell transplant. Receptors were obtained from a female patient aged 2-9 years who had a stem cell transplant for congenital amegakaryocytic thrombocytopenia, so the T cells may come from the graft donor. CDR3s include the opening cysteine and the closing phenylalanine or tryptophan. A D gene is named only where the DNA matches it firmly. Size is stated for part of the rows, as once, few or many counts, or as a class when the clone is expanded.

d_gene	j_gene	v_gene	abundance	CDR3nt	CDR3aa
-	TRBJ2-1	TRBV5-1	-	TGCGCCAGCAGCGACTCGCCGAGCTCCTACAATGAGCAGTTCTTC	CASSDSPSSYNEQFF
TRBD1	TRBJ2-7	TRBV6-1	-	TGTGCCAGCAGCCAGACAGGGGCCAACCTAGAGTACTTC	CASSQTGANLEYF
-	TRBJ1-5	TRBV15	-	TGTGCCACCAGTTCGGGCAATCAGCCCCAGCATTTT	CATSSGNQPQHF
-	TRBJ2-7	TRBV7-2	-	TGTGCCAGCAGCTTAGAGTTCAGCGGCTACGAGCAGTACTTC	CASSLEFSGYEQYF
-	TRBJ2-5	TRBV10-3	few	TGTGCCATCGTAGACCACAGGGATGGGGAAGAGACCCAGTACTTC	CAIVDHRDGEETQYF
TRBD2	TRBJ2-7	TRBV7-3	-	TGTGCCAGCAGCATAGGGACTAGCGGGAGTTACGAGCAGTACTTC	CASSIGTSGSYEQYF
TRBD2	TRBJ2-1	TRBV20-1	-	TGCAGTGCTGAAAGAGGACTAGCGGGGGACAATGAGCAGTTCTTC	CSAERGLAGDNEQFF
-	TRBJ1-6	TRBV30	-	TGTGCCTGGAGTGTACAAAGGCCCCTCCACTTT	CAWSVQRPLHF
TRBD2	TRBJ2-7	TRBV10-3	many	TGTGCCATCAGAGAGACGGGACTAGCGGGAGTCACCTACGAGCAGTACTTC	CAIRETGLAGVTYEQYF
-	TRBJ2-5	TRBV20-1	many	TGCAGTGCTAGAGATCAGTGGTTTGGTATTAACCAAGAGACCCAGTACTTC	CSARDQWFGINQETQYF
TRBD2	TRBJ2-7	TRBV6-5	few	TGTGCCAGCAGTTACTCGATCGTGGCTAGCGGGAGGGAACGGTACTTC	CASSYSIVASGRERYF
-	TRBJ1-5	TRBV7-8	few	TGTGCCAGCAGCTCTACTTTTCGCCCCCAGCATTTT	CASSSTFRPQHF
-	TRBJ2-7	TRBV27	few	TGTGCCAGCAGTCCCGCGGGGACAAGGGGCTACGAGCAGTACTTC	CASSPAGTRGYEQYF
-	TRBJ2-7	TRBV4-2	-	TGTGCCAGCAGCCAGGAGCGGCAGGCTCTTTACGAGCAGTACTTC	CASSQERQALYEQYF